This T cell receptor beta chain derives from a study of blood T cell repertoires in COVID-19 (dated by TCRdb to about 2020). The study in broad terms: The collaborator samples originated in the United States, Italy and Spain and spanned the acute and convalescent phases of COVID-19. Sample metadata almost always included a de-identified subject ID, COVID-19 status, age in years and sex. Deeply sampled blood TCRbeta repertoires from subjects exposed to, actively infected with, or recovered from COVID-19 were included in the dataset. The samples were drawn from the first 160 participants of the ongoing ImmuneRACE study and from 1,200 or so subjects provided by 6 global collaborators. The prospective study material was composed of cDNA or gDNA derived from T cells, B-cell-depleted T cells, or PBMCs. The repertoires were released in a freely available public database meant as a resource for research on the immune response to SARS-CoV-2. Where available, HLA class I and class II types were obtained from metadata supplied by the sample provider rather than from assay-based typing. Beyond this particular receptor, the publication reports: Clinical and demographic metadata were provided uncurated, with the amount varying by source and participant.

Remarks on this clone: The antigen it recognizes is unknown. Base quality data are lacking; no much larger clone is found one base away.

Participants in the prospective study were enrolled through a virtual design, were aged 18 to 89 years, and lived in about 25 United States geographic areas. To assign participants to cohorts, the prospective study relied on clinical history that participants themselves reported in a screening survey and a study questionnaire. Mobile phlebotomists in the prospective study collected whole blood, serum and a nasopharyngeal or oropharyngeal swab from every participant. Over a roughly 2-month period, participants in the prospective study had the option of providing additional blood draws and questionnaires. Before DNA extraction, prospective study blood samples were shipped either frozen or at room temperature. CDR1 and CDR2, looked up from the germline V gene, are MDHEN and SYDVKM. CDR3 length: 15 amino acids, cysteine to phenylalanine. Just CDR3 DNA is preserved here, 45 bases in frame from base 1. Trimming removed 6 bases from V and 5 bases from J; the gene matches leave 10 bases unexplained.

TCRbeta CDR3 regions were amplified from genomic DNA by means of the immunoSEQ Assay, a bias-controlled multiplex PCR. Turning to the authors' computational methods: Within the assay, amplification of reference gene primers was used to estimate how many nucleated cells each sample contained. To quantify the absolute abundance of each unique TCRbeta CDR3 rearrangement, sequence reads were collapsed and filtered. Productive Simpson clonality was computed per sample as the square root of Simpson's diversity index over productive rearrangements. Sourced from immuneACCESS, this table was stored by TCRdb with only in-frame sequences that have V and J called. A share of the clones is absent; for the studies checked, an unresolved V gene accounts for under half, and the remainder has no known explanation. Clone size and V and J calls were adopted from that table, with D and trimming inferred from the DNA. The sample table records 200,000 to 300,000 clones; around 89% of these occur just once. The ten largest clonotypes hold about 2.5% of the sample.

The receptor chain draws on TRBV28 and TRBJ1-1; 9 nucleotides in the junction match TRBD1. The sample consisted of PBMCs or T cells enriched from blood (not recorded which). The TCR originated in a woman in her thirties or forties with acute COVID-19. The encoded CDR3 is CASSKRDRVYTEAFF. The DNA sequence reads TGTGCCAGCAGCAAACGGGACAGGGTGTATACTGAAGCTTTCTTT.